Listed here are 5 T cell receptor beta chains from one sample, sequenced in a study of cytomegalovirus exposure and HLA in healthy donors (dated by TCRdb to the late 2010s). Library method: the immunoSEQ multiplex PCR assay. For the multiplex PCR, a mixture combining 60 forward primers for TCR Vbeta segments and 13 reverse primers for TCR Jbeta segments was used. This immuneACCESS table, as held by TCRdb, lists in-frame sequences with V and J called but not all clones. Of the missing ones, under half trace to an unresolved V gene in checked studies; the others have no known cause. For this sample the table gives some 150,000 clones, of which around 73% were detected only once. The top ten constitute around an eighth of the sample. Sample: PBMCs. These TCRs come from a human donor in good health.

The CDR3 reads CASSSLAGAAYEQYF. DNA of the CDR3: TGTGCCAGCAGTAGTCTAGCGGGGGCCGCCTACGAGCAGTACTTC. This chain joins TRBV6-1 and TRBJ2-7; 10 bases map to TRBD2. J was trimmed by 2 bases and V by 5 bases; bases with no gene match: 6. Germline V gene data show CDR1 as MNHNS and CDR2 as SASEGT. The CDR3 length is 15 residues.

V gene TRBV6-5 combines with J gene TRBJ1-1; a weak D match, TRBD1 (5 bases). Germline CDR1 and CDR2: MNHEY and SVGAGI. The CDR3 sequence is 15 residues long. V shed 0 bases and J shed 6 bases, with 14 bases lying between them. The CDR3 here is CASSYSKWQGPEAFF. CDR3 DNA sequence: TGTGCCAGCAGTTACTCGAAGTGGCAGGGCCCTGAAGCTTTCTTT.

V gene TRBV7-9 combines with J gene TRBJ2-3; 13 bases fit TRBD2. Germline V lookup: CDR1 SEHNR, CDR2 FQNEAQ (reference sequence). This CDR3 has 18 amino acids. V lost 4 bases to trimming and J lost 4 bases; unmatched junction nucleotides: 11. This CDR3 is CASSYGTSGIRRADTQYF. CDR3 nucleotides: TGTGCCAGCAGCTACGGGACTAGCGGGATAAGGAGAGCAGATACGCAGTATTTT.

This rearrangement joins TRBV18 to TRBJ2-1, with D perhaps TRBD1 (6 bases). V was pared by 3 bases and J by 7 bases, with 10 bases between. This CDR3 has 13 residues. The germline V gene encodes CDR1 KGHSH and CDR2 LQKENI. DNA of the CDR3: TGTGCCAGCTCACCCCAGGGGACGAATGAGCAGTTCTTC. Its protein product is CASSPQGTNEQFF.

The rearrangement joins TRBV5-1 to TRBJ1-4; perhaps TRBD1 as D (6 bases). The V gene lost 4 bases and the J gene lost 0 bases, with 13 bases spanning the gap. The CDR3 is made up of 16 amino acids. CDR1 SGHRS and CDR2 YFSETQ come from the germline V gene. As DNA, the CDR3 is TGCGCCAGCAGCCGCAAACAGGGTGCAACTAATGAAAAACTGTTTTTT. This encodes CASSRKQGATNEKLFF.